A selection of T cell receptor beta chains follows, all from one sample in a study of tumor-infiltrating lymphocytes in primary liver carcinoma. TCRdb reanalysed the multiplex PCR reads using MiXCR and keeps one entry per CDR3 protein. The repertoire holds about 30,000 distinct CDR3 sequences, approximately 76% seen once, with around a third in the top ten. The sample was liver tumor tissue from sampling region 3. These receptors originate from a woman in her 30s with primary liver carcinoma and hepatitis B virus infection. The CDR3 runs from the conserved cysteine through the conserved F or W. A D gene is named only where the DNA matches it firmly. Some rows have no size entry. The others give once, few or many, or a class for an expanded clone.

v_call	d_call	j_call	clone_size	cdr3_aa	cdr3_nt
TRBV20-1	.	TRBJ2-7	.	CSAPRDFVTEQYF	TGCAGTGCTCCCCGGGACTTCGTGACCGAGCAGTACTTC
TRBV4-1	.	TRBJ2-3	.	CASSQLGMVTEDTDAQYF	TGCGCCAGCAGCCAACTAGGCATGGTAACTGAAGACACGGATGCGCAGTATTTT
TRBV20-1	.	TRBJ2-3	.	CSARDPLGRPDTQYF	TGCAGTGCTAGAGATCCCTTAGGACGGCCAGATACGCAGTATTTT
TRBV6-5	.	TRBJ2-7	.	CTSSYKISSSYEQYF	TGTACTAGCAGTTACAAGATCAGCAGCTCCTACGAGCAGTACTTC
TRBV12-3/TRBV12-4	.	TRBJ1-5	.	CASSSVSNLPQHF	TGTGCCAGCAGTTCAGTTAGCAATCTGCCCCAGCATTTT
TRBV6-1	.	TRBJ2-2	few	CASSETLPRGAANTGELFF	TGTGCCAGCAGTGAGACCCTACCCAGGGGCGCCGCGAACACCGGGGAGCTGTTTTTT
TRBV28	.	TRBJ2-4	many	CASSPGLGAKNIQYF	TGTGCCAGCAGTCCAGGACTCGGGGCCAAGAACATTCAGTACTTC
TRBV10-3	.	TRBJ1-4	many	CAISDAGSTNEKLFF	TGTGCCATCAGTGATGCCGGTTCGACTAATGAAAAACTGTTCTTT
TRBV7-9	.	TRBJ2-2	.	CANSFSLADTWELFF	TGTGCCAACAGCTTCTCACTAGCTGACACCTGGGAGCTGTTTTTT
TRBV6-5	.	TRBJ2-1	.	CVSSLTRIYNEQFF	TGTGTCAGCAGCCTCACGCGGATATACAATGAGCAGTTCTTC
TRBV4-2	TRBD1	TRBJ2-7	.	CASSQEHLGQGGPLEQYF	TGTGCCAGCAGCCAGGAACACCTAGGACAGGGGGGACCGCTTGAGCAGTACTTT
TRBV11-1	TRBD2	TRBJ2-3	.	CAGSLGQRAGESHF	TGTGCTGGCAGCTTAGGGCAACGTGCGGGAGAGTCTCACTTT
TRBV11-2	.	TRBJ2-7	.	CASSLTRRAYGQYF	TGTGCCAGCAGCTTAACACGGAGAGCCTACGGGCAGTACTTC
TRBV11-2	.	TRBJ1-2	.	CANNLDGMAGRGYTF	TGTGCCAACAACTTAGATGGGATGGCAGGGAGAGGCTATACCTTC
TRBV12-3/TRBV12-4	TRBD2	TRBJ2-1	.	CASTRTSVGNNEQFF	TGTGCCAGCACCAGGACTAGCGTGGGGAACAATGAGCAGTTCTTT
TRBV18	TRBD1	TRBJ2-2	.	CAISPGTDYTGELFF	TGTGCCATCTCACCGGGGACAGATTACACCGGGGAGCTGTTTTTC
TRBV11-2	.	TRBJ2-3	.	CPSSLVGSTDTQFF	TGTCCCAGCAGCTTAGTTGGGAGCACGGATACGCAGTTTTTT
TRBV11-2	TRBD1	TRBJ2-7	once	CDSSCTSQGAGERYF	TGTGACAGCAGCTGCACCTCACAGGGGGCCGGGGAGCGGTACTTC
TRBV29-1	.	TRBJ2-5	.	CSIIPWISGLQETQYF	TGCAGCATAATCCCCTGGATTAGCGGTTTACAAGAGACCCAGTACTTC
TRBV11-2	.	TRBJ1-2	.	CVGSLAFVFGGYTF	TGTGTCGGCAGTTTAGCATTCGTGTTTGGCGGCTACACCTTC
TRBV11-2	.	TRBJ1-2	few	CASSPVGGAGGRYSYTF	TGTGCTAGCAGCCCAGTTGGAGGTGCGGGAGGAAGGTATAGCTACACCTTC
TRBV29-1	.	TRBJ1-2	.	CRVVRGTGARGYTF	TGCAGGGTTGTCCGGGGGACGGGCGCTCGCGGCTACACCTTC
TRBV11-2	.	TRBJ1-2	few	CVSSLEHGNGYTF	TGTGTCAGCAGCTTGGAGCACGGCAATGGCTACACCTTC
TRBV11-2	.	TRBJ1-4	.	CASSLEGTGDWKLFF	TGTGCCAGCAGCTTAGAGGGAACAGGTGATTGGAAACTGTTTTTT
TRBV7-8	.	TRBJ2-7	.	CTSSSLSAPYEQYF	TGTACCAGCAGTTCGCTCTCGGCACCCTACGAGCAGTACTTC
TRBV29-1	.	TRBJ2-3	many	CSATTAGDTQYF	TGCAGCGCGACGACAGCGGGAGATACGCAGTATTTT
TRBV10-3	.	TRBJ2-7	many	CAISEMGEQYF	TGTGCCATCAGTGAGATGGGCGAGCAGTACTTC
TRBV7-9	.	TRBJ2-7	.	CANSLIWLYF	TGTGCCAACAGCTTAATATGGCTGTACTTC
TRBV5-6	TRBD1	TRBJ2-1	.	CATSLTGQGSYNEQFF	TGTGCAACCAGCTTGACGGGACAGGGCTCCTACAATGAGCAGTTCTTC
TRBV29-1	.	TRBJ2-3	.	CSVEQTPDGSLAYTQYF	TGCAGCGTTGAGCAAACCCCGGACGGAAGCCTTGCATATACGCAGTATTTT
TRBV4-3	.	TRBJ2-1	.	CDSSHTQLVNEQFF	TGCGACAGCAGCCACACACAATTGGTCAATGAACAGTTCTTC
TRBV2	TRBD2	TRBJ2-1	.	CTSRSGDSAQAAYNEQFF	TGTACCAGTAGGAGCGGGGATAGCGCCCAGGCGGCGTACAATGAGCAGTTCTTC
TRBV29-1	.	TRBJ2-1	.	CSVATGVTSNEQFF	TGCAGCGTCGCGACAGGAGTAACTTCCAATGAGCAGTTCTTC
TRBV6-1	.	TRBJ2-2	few	CASSEGCVSTGGLFF	TGTGCCAGCAGTGAAGGATGCGTTTCTACCGGGGGGCTGTTTTTT
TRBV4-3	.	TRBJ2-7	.	CVSSQAVMGDHISYEQYF	TGCGTCAGCAGCCAAGCTGTGATGGGGGATCACATTAGCTACGAGCAGTACTTC
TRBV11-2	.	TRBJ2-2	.	CASSPVGKGLVTGELFF	TGTGCCAGCAGCCCAGTAGGCAAGGGACTTGTCACCGGCGAGCTGTTTTTT
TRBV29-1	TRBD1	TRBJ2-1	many	CSGLPGQGVDEQFF	TGCAGCGGATTGCCGGGACAGGGGGTGGATGAGCAGTTCTTC
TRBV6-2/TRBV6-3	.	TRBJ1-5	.	CASSMDIFGNRPQHF	TGTGCCAGCAGTATGGACATTTTCGGTAATCGGCCCCAGCATTTT
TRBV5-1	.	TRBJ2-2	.	CASSFDMANTGELFF	TGCGCCAGCAGCTTTGACATGGCTAACACCGGGGAGCTGTTTTTT
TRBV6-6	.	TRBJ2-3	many	CASSDTEADTQYF	TGTGCCAGCAGTGACACAGAGGCAGATACGCAGTATTTT
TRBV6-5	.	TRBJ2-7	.	CASSYKDSGSYKQYF	TGTGCTAGCAGTTACAAGGACAGCGGCTCCTACAAGCAGTACTTC
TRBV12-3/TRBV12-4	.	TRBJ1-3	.	CAGGRYGNTIYF	TGTGCAGGCGGGCGCTATGGAAACACCATATATTTT
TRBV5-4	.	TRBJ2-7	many	CASTFGGGAAREQYF	TGTGCCAGCACCTTTGGGGGCGGGGCGGCTCGGGAGCAGTACTTC